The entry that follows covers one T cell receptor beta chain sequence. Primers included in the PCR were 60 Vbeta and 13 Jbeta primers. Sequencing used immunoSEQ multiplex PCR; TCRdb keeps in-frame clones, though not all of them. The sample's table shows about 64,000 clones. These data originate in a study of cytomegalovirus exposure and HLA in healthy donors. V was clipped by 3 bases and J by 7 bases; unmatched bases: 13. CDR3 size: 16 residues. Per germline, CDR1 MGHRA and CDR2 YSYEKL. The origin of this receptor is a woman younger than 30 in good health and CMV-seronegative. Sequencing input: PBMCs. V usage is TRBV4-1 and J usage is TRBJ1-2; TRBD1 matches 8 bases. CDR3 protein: CASSQTSGTGALGYTF. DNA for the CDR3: TGCGCCAGCAGCCAGACCTCCGGGACAGGAGCCCTTGGCTACACCTTC.